This TCR beta chain is from a study of Ad26.COV2.S vaccination and SARS-CoV-2 variants (dated by TCRdb to about 2021). At the level of the whole study: Donors in the vaccine arm were drawn from COV1001, a multicentre, randomized, double-blind, placebo-controlled phase I-IIa trial testing Ad26.COV2.S in healthy adults. Blinding of investigators to trial group allocation was maintained during experiments and outcome assessment. Trial participants were randomized into five groups of five: low-dose or high-dose Ad26.COV2.S given once or twice, or placebo on both occasions. Sequencing of the TCRbeta repertoire served to evaluate the specificity and breadth of SARS-CoV-2-reactive T cell receptors following Ad26.COV2.S vaccination. The TCR-sequenced set comprised approximately 32 samples: about 19 Ad26.COV2.S vaccine recipients, 5 placebo recipients and 8 SARS-CoV-2 convalescent individuals. Dosing of Ad26.COV2.S was intramuscular, at either 5x10^10 or 1x10^11 viral particles, delivered as one shot or as two shots spaced 56 days apart.

The immunoSEQ Assay was the method used to sequence TCRbeta CDR3 regions. After extraction, genomic DNA underwent amplification by bias-controlled multiplex PCR, followed by high-throughput sequencing. In the source study's methods: To quantify the absolute abundance of every unique TCRbeta CDR3 region, sequences were collapsed and filtered. T cell fraction was estimated by normalization of TCRbeta template counts to usable DNA, with usable DNA being measured through amplification of reference genes present in all nucleated cells. Repertoire TCRs were annotated as SARS-CoV-2-specific when V gene, CDR3 amino acid sequence and J gene were exactly matched to a known reactive TCR set. MIRA supplied the reference SARS-CoV-2 TCR set, which was filtered for enrichment in COVID-19-positive ImmuneCODE repertoires so that public or cross-reactive TCRs were removed. Based on the MIRA antigens, annotated TCRs were further analysed at the level of specific ORF or position within ORF. Breadth was defined as annotated unique rearrangements over total unique productive rearrangements; depth was the summed frequency of those rearrangements. Two-sided Wilcoxon rank-sum tests were used to compare TCR breadth between groups. TCRdb retrieved this table from immuneACCESS and kept in-frame rearrangements only. Not all clones are present; in checked studies, unresolved V genes account for under half, and no reason is known for the remainder. The D gene and trimming were derived from the DNA, and the V and J assignments and clone size from that table. The sample contains approximately 420,000 clones, approximately 86% of them found a single time. The ten largest clones take up more than 3% of the sample.

For CDR1 and CDR2, the germline V gene lists SGHDN and FVKESK. Germline trimming amounts to 4 bases on V and 0 bases on J, with 8 as the count of junction bases outside the gene matches. The CDR3 sequence holds 18 residues, the cysteine and phenylalanine included. Only the CDR3 part of the read is kept: 54 bases, read in frame from the first base. The sample's treatment or condition, from its label and the paper: roughly 20 received Ad26.COV2.S at low or high dose, single or two shots; a few received placebo; per-sample allocation not given. For vaccine and placebo recipients, the sequenced repertoires came from samples collected on day 63 after the first injection. Between 29 July and 7 August 2020, Cohort 1b enrolled around 24 adults aged 18-55 years at one site in Boston, USA. Ad26.COV2.S consisted of a replication-incompetent adenovirus type 26 vector by which a prefusion-stabilized SARS-CoV-2 spike protein from the original Wuhan strain was expressed.

Study-level results and caveats: After vaccination, substantial breadth of spike-specific CD8+ and CD4+ T cell responses was reported. The study was not powered to compare responses between vaccine doses or regimens. The authors noted that the TCR breadth and depth analyses may have underestimated total T cell responses. Vaccine and placebo recipients had comparable non-spike TCR breadth, which fits with the vaccine containing only spike. Ad26.COV2.S recipients had higher spike-specific TCR breadth than placebo recipients (P = 0.0014).

With respect to this clone: Its antigen is unknown. Base-call qualities are not available, and no considerably larger clone is one nucleotide away.

This sample comprised peripheral blood, obtained in a trial of Ad26.COV2.S vaccine versus placebo. This receptor was taken from a person aged 18-60 years who received the Ad26.COV2.S COVID-19 vaccine or a placebo. The chain couples TRBV14 to TRBJ2-5, and 13 bases in between align with TRBD2. DNA sequence: TGTGCCAGCAGCCTCCGACTAGCGGGGGGCCCGTACCAAGAGACCCAGTACTTC. It translates as CASSLRLAGGPYQETQYF. With the rest looked up from the reference TRBV14 and TRBJ2-5 genes rather than sequenced, the full variable domain is EAGVTQFPSHSVIEKGQTVTLRCDPISGHDNLYWYRRVMGKEIKFLLHFVKESKQDESGMPNNRFLAERTGGTYSTLKVQPAELEDSGVYFCASSLRLAGGPYQETQYFGPGTRLLVL.